These 23 T cell receptor beta chains originate from one sample sequenced in a study of blood T cell repertoires in COVID-19. Some clones are missing from TCRdb's copy, which holds only in-frame ones; the method was immunoSEQ multiplex PCR. The sample lists over 350,000 clones, roughly 88% occurring once. Sequencing was performed on peripheral blood. The receptors shown here come from a woman in her thirties with active or convalescent COVID-19.

The rearrangement links TRBV6-5 to TRBJ1-1; unclear D gene. Trimming removed 8 bases at V and 3 bases at J, with 7 bases between. CDR3 size: 11 residues. From germline, CDR1 is MNHEY and CDR2 SVGAGI. The CDR3: CASGLYTEAFF. CDR3 bases: TGTGCCAGCGGTCTATACACTGAAGCTTTCTTT.

The CDR3 DNA reads TGCAGCTCACTTTCGGGGGGGTCGGGCACAGATACGCAGTATTTT. It yields the protein CSSLSGGSGTDTQYF. The gene calls are TRBV29-1 and TRBJ2-3, with TRBD2 matching 8 bases. In germline, CDR1 is SQVTM, CDR2 ANQGSEA. The CDR3 length is 15 residues. J lost 1 base, V lost 8 bases, and 11 bases had no gene match.

J is TRBJ1-2 and V is TRBV5-1, with 8 bases identical to TRBD1. CDR3 size: 14 residues. Germline V gene sequence: CDR1 SGHRS, CDR2 YFSETQ. V shed 4 bases and J 3 bases; nucleotides not matched to a gene: 5. CDR3 coding DNA: TGCGCCAGCAGCGTGCAGGGGGCGGACTATGGCTACACCTTC. It specifies CASSVQGADYGYTF.

The chain recombines TRBV27 with TRBJ1-2; tentative D call: TRBD1 (5 bases). The CDR3 length is 15 residues. Trimming took 2 bases from V and 3 from J, leaving 13 bases between them. Germline-derived CDR1 and CDR2 are MNHEY and SMNVEV (reference sequence). The CDR3 region is CASSLGAGYDYGYTF. In DNA form, the CDR3 reads TGTGCCAGCAGTTTAGGGGCGGGATATGACTATGGCTACACCTTC.

CDR3 sequence (DNA): TGTGCCAGCAGTACAGACAGGGGTAATGAAAAACTGTTTTTT. Encoded protein: CASSTDRGNEKLFF. The chain carries TRBV6-5 and TRBJ1-4; 8 positions agree with TRBD1. V lost 5 bases and J lost 4; bases outside the gene matches: 3. Germline V gene sequence: CDR1 MNHEY, CDR2 SVGAGI. The CDR3 consists of 14 residues.

CDR3 in DNA: TGCGCCAGCAGCCAAGTGGGGGAAGGAGGGTATGGCTACACCTTC. It translates to CASSQVGEGGYGYTF. The chain is built from TRBV4-1 and TRBJ1-2; TRBD1 is a possible D gene (5 bases). CDR3 length: 15 residues. Germline CDR1 MGHRA, CDR2 YSYEKL. The ends were cut back, 1 base at V and 5 bases at J, with 14 bases in the middle.

The rearrangement uses TRBV12-5 and TRBJ2-3; TRBD2 matches 10 bases. Germline trimming cut 6 bases from V and 14 bases from J; bases unmatched to any gene: 11. This CDR3 contains 13 residues. Germline-derived CDR1 and CDR2 are LGHNT and FRNRAP. The CDR3 region is CASGPSGGGVRYF. Here the CDR3 DNA reads TGTGCTAGTGGACCTAGCGGGGGCGGTGTTCGGTATTTT.

This clone was seen a single time. This chain joins TRBV5-1 and TRBJ2-3; maybe TRBD1 (7 bases). V lost 4 bases to trimming and J lost 6 bases, with 9 bases between them. In germline, CDR1 is SGHRS, CDR2 YFSETQ. This CDR3 is 12 amino acids long. The chain's CDR3 is CASSPGGDTQYF. CDR3 in DNA: TGCGCCAGCAGCCCAGGGGGGGATACGCAGTATTTT.

The chain uses TRBV7-2 and TRBJ1-2; TRBD1 might be the D (6 bases). This CDR3 region has 15 residues. V was clipped by 3 bases and J by 8 bases, with 19 bases between them. CDR1 is SGHTA, CDR2 FQGNSA, per germline. The CDR3 loop is CASSFITQGSGGYTF. CDR3 in DNA: TGTGCCAGCAGCTTTATCACACAGGGCTCCGGGGGCTACACCTTC.

This clone was found a few times. The CDR3 DNA follows: TGTGCCTGGAGTACAGACACTAACTATGGCTACACCTTC. As protein: CAWSTDTNYGYTF. The gene calls are TRBV30 and TRBJ1-2; D unresolved. Germline CDR1 is GTSNPN and CDR2 is SVGIG (reference sequence). There are 13 residues in the CDR3. Trimming took 2 bases from V and 0 from J, leaving 7 bases between them.

V is TRBV30 and J is TRBJ2-3, with D perhaps matching TRBD1 (6 bases). V was trimmed by 3 bases and J by 1 base, leaving 8 bases between them. The length of the CDR3 is 13 residues. Germline V gives CDR1 GTSNPN, CDR2 SVGIG (reference sequence). CDR3 coding DNA: TGTGCCTGGAGATCAGGGGGCACAGATACGCAGTATTTT. As protein: CAWRSGGTDTQYF.

The rearrangement uses TRBV5-4 and TRBJ1-1; the D is unclear. Trimming shortened V by 0 bases and J by 0 bases, and 9 bases separated the two germline ends. Germline CDR1 reads SGHNT; CDR2 reads YYREEE (reference sequence). CDR3 length equals 15 residues. CDR3 loop: CASSLDPEMNTEAFF. The CDR3 DNA reads as TGTGCCAGCAGCTTGGATCCGGAGATGAACACTGAAGCTTTCTTT.

The J gene is TRBJ2-3, the V gene TRBV27, with 7 bases aligning to TRBD2. This CDR3 is 14 amino acids long. The V gene's germline CDR1 is MNHEY and CDR2 SMNVEV (reference sequence). The CDR3: CAAAKGTTLDTQYF. CDR3 coding DNA: TGTGCAGCTGCGAAGGGGACTACGCTAGATACGCAGTATTTT.

V and J are TRBV16 and TRBJ1-5; the D gene is possibly TRBD1 (5 bases). Germline CDR1 KGHSY, CDR2 FQNENV. V was clipped by 3 bases and J by 0 bases, with 6 bases between them. CDR3 length equals 14 residues. The CDR3, as DNA: TGTGCCAGCAGCCAGACAGATAGCAATCAGCCCCAGCATTTT. This translates into CASSQTDSNQPQHF.

V gene TRBV19 combines with J gene TRBJ1-2, with 9 positions matching TRBD1. V dropped 0 bases and J dropped 2; count of bases not matched to a gene: 1. From germline, CDR1 is LNHDA and CDR2 SQIVND (reference sequence). CDR3 length: 15 amino acids. The CDR3 loop is CASSIEGQGNYGYTF. The CDR3 nucleotides read TGTGCCAGTAGTATAGAGGGACAGGGAAACTATGGCTACACCTTC.

V is TRBV6-5 and J is TRBJ2-3, with 7 bases aligning to TRBD2. V lost 7 bases to trimming and J lost 2 bases; unmatched junction nucleotides: 9. Germline CDR1 reads MNHEY; CDR2 reads SVGAGI. This CDR3 contains 15 residues. The CDR3 protein is CASTKGSGYTDTQYF. The CDR3 nucleotides are TGTGCCAGCACCAAAGGTAGCGGGTACACAGATACGCAGTATTTT.

This clone was seen a single time. The chain links TRBV6-5 to TRBJ1-2; D not certain. Germline V CDR1 and CDR2: MNHEY, SVGAGI. Trimming removed 5 bases from V and 6 bases from J, with 10 bases in between. This CDR3 region has 12 residues. CDR3 protein: CASSLGRDGYTF. Written as DNA, the CDR3 is TGTGCCAGCAGTCTCGGCCGGGATGGCTACACCTTC.

This clone was seen once. The V gene is TRBV27, the J gene TRBJ1-2; D is possibly TRBD1 (6 bases). CDR3 length equals 12 residues. V was pared by 6 bases and J by 6 bases, with 11 bases between. The V gene's germline CDR1 is MNHEY and CDR2 SMNVEV (reference sequence). Here the CDR3 DNA reads TGTGCCAGCAGAATGGGGGCGGATGGCTACACCTTC. Translating gives CASRMGADGYTF.

The chain is built from TRBV4-1 and TRBJ2-7, with TRBD2 matching 13 bases. Germline V gene data show CDR1 as MGHRA and CDR2 as YSYEKL. Trimming took 3 bases from V and 3 from J; bases not matched to a gene: 5. CDR3 length: 16 residues. CDR3 residues: CASSQIRLAGGYEQYF. The DNA of the CDR3 is TGCGCCAGCAGCCAGATCCGACTAGCGGGGGGCTACGAGCAGTACTTC.

DNA for the CDR3: TGTGCCAGCCGGACAGGGGCCTACAATGAGCAGTTCTTC. Its protein is CASRTGAYNEQFF. V is TRBV6-5 and J is TRBJ2-1; TRBD1 matches at 9 bases. The CDR3 loop spans 13 amino acids. Trimming removed 8 bases from V and 2 bases from J; junction bases left unmatched: 1. Germline V gene data show CDR1 as MNHEY and CDR2 as SVGAGI.

The chain links TRBV9 to TRBJ2-1; 16 bases agree with TRBD2. CDR1 is SGDLS and CDR2 is YYNGEE in the germline V gene. V trimming: 4 bases; J trimming: 9 bases; junction bases outside the gene matches: 16. The CDR3 has 19 amino acids. CDR3 region: CASSPPAGLAGGLGSEQFF. The CDR3 nucleotides read TGTGCCAGCAGCCCGCCCGCGGGACTAGCGGGGGGGCTCGGGAGTGAGCAGTTCTTC.

CDR3 region: CASSFVTGGKDTQYF. The CDR3 DNA reads as TGCGCCAGCAGCTTTGTGACAGGGGGAAAAGATACGCAGTATTTT. This chain links TRBV5-1 with TRBJ2-3, with TRBD1 identical over 9 bases. V shed 2 bases and J 5 bases; nucleotides not matched to a gene: 6. CDR3 length equals 15 residues. Looked up from germline, CDR1 is SGHRS and CDR2 is YFSETQ.

The V and J genes are TRBV6-5 and TRBJ2-7; TRBD1 is a possible D gene (5 bases). The CDR3 totals 15 residues. Germline V gives CDR1 MNHEY, CDR2 SVGAGI. V dropped 2 bases and J dropped 3 bases, with 14 bases sitting between them. In DNA, the CDR3 is TGTGCCAGCAGTTACACCCTCGACAGACGCTACGAGCAGTACTTC. Protein product: CASSYTLDRRYEQYF.